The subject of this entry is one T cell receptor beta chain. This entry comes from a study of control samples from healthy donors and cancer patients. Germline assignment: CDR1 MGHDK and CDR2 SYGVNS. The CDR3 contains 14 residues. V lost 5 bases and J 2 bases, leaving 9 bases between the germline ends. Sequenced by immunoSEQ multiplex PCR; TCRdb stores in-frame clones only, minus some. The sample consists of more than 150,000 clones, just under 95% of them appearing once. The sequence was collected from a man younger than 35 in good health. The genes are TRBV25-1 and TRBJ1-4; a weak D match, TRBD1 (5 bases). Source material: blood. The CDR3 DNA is TGTGCCAGCAGTTTATCAGGGACTAATGAAAAACTGTTTTTT. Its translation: CASSLSGTNEKLFF.